This T cell receptor beta chain was profiled in a study of cytomegalovirus exposure and HLA in healthy donors. Study details: Membership in the Caucasian-associated ancestry cluster was found for about four fifths of nearly 400 genotyped donors. Study-level results: Researchers reported from a later analysis that most CMV-associated TCR beta chains appeared HLA-restricted. Most of the TCR beta V segments (in an earlier analysis) were productive either about 87% or about 30% of the time. CMV serostatus was the sole immune exposure information available.

Of note for this clone: Its antigen is still unknown.

This CDR3 comprises 14 residues. Trimming cost V 4 bases and J 6 bases; bases outside gene matches: 6. CDR1 is SGHAT and CDR2 is FQNNGV in the germline V gene. 60 Vbeta and 13 Jbeta primers were used in PCR. Repertoires were generated with immunoSEQ multiplex PCR, while TCRdb's copy carries only in-frame clones and drops some. Here the sample spans approximately 150,000 clones, roughly 80% being singletons. This TCR was recovered from a female donor in good health and CMV-seronegative. The genes are TRBV11-2 and TRBJ2-7; 10 nucleotides line up with TRBD1. Sequencing input: PBMCs. This CDR3 reads CASSSPGQGREQYF. CDR3 bases: TGTGCCAGCAGCTCACCGGGACAGGGGCGCGAGCAGTACTTC.